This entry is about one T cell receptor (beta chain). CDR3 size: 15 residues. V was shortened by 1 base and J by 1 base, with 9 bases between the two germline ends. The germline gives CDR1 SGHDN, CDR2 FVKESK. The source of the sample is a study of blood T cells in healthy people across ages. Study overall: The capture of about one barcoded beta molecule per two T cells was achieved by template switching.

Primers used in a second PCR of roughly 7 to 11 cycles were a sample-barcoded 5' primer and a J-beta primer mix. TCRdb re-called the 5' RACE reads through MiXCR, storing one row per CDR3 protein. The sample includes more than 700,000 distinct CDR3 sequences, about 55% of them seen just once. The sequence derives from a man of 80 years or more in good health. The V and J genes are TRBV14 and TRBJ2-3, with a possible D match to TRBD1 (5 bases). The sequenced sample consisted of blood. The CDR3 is CASSQAARGTDTQYF. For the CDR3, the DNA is TGTGCCAGCAGCCAAGCTGCCAGGGGCACAGATACGCAGTATTTT.